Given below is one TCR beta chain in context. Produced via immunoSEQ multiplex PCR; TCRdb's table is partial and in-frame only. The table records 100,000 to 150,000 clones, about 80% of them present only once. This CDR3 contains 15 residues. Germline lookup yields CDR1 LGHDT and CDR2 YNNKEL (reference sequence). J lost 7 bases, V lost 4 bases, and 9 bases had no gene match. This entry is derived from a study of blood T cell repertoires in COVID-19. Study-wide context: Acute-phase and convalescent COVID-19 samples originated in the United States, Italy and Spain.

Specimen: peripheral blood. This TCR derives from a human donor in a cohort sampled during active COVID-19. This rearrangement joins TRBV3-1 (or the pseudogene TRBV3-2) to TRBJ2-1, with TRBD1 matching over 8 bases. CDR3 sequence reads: CASSLRGQERNEQFF. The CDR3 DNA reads TGTGCCAGCAGCCTCCGGGGACAGGAGAGAAATGAGCAGTTCTTC.